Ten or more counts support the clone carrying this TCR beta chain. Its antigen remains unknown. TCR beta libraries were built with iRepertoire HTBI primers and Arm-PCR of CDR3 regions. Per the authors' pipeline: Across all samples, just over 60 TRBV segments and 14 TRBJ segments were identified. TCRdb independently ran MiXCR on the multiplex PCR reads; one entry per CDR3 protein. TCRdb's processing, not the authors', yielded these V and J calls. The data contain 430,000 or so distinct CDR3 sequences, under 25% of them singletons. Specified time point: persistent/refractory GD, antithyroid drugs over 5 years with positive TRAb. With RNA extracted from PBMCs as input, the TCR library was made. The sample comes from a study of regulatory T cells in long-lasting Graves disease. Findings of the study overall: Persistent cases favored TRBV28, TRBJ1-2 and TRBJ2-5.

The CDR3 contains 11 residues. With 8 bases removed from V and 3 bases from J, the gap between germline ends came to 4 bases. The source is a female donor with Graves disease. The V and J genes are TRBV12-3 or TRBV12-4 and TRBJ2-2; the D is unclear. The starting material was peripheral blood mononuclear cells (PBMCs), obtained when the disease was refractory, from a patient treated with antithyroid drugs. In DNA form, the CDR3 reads TGTGCCAGCCAGTACACCGGGGAGCTGTTTTTT. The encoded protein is CASQYTGELFF.